A single sample is the source of the 5 T cell receptor beta chains below, sequenced in a study of graft-versus-host responses after intestinal transplantation. No cognate antigen is known for these TCRs. Profiling relied on immunoSEQ multiplex PCR, and the TCRdb table lists in-frame clones only, not all of them. The sample includes more than 80,000 clones, approximately 90% of them seen just once. This material consisted of unstimulated CD4+ T cells sorted from spleen or lymph node cells, taken before transplant. All receptors come from a human donor who was the organ donor for an intestinal transplant.

J is TRBJ2-3 and V is TRBV4-1, with D maybe TRBD2 (6 bases). Trimming cost V 2 bases and J 13 bases, with 22 bases left between them. Germline V CDR1 and CDR2: MGHRA, YSYEKL. The CDR3 has 15 residues. This chain's CDR3 is CASSQTSIPRRGEYF. In DNA, the CDR3 is TGCGCCAGCAGCCAAACTTCTATCCCTAGGCGGGGAGAGTATTTT.

V usage is TRBV28 and J usage is TRBJ1-5; D not resolved. V was pared by 6 bases and J by 0 bases, with 9 bases between. The germline V gene encodes CDR1 MDHEN and CDR2 SYDVKM. This CDR3 contains 14 residues. CDR3 DNA sequence: TGTGCCAGCAGACCCGGGTATAGCAATCAGCCCCAGCATTTT. As protein: CASRPGYSNQPQHF.

This chain links TRBV15 with TRBJ2-4; D gene uncertain. The CDR3 runs 13 residues. Trimming removed 3 bases at V and 2 bases at J, with 5 bases between. Germline CDR1 and CDR2: LNHNV and YYDKDF (reference sequence). Here the CDR3 reads CATSSRTKNIQYF. Here the CDR3 DNA reads TGTGCCACCAGCAGCAGAACCAAAAACATTCAGTACTTC.

With regard to this clone: An end of the junction differs from the germline gene, which may be a read error. This chain uses TRBV13 with TRBJ2-3, with 9 bases lining up with TRBD2. CDR1 PRHDT and CDR2 FYEKMQ come from the germline V gene (reference sequence). This CDR3 comprises 14 residues. This CDR3 reads CASRLAGDTDTQYF. DNA of the CDR3: TGTGCCAGCAGATTAGCGGGGGACACAGATACGCAGTATTTT.

This chain connects TRBV19 to TRBJ1-3; D gene unclear. Germline assignment: CDR1 LNHDA and CDR2 SQIVND (reference sequence). The CDR3 runs to 14 residues. Trimming pared 4 bases from V and 9 bases from J, leaving 16 bases between. The CDR3 loop is CASSTDGGSSTIYF. CDR3 DNA: TGTGCCAGTAGTACGGACGGAGGTTCATCCACCATATATTTT.